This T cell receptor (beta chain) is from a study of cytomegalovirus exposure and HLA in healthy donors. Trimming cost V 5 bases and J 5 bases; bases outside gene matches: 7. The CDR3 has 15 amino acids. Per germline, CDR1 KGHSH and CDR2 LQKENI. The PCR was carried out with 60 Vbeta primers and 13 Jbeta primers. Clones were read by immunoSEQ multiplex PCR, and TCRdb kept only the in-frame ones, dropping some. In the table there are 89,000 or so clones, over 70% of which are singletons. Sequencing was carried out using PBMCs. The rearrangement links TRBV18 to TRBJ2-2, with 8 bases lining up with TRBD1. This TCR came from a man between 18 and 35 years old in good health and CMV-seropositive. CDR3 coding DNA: TGTGCCAGCTCATCAGGGGGCCGGGGAACCGGGGAGCTGTTTTTT. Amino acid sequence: CASSSGGRGTGELFF.